The clone carrying this TCR beta chain was seen only once. Its antigen is currently unknown. The record originates from a study of T cells in Graves' hyperthyroidism and ophthalmopathy. Study findings and constraints: Blood also held most thyroid clonotypes expanded beyond 0.001.

Regions amplified from RNA transcripts were the TCR beta CDR3 regions. With the HTBI primer set, the TCR CDR3 went through a first round of RT-PCR. From the multiplex PCR reads, TCRdb called clonotypes with MiXCR, one entry per CDR3 protein. The table shows about 600,000 distinct CDR3 sequences, with 13% to 15% occurring only once. Individuals with ophthalmopathy presented a Clinical Activity Score of at least 3, a NOSPECS grade of at least 4 and a duration under 3 months. Researchers barred patients who had uncontrolled infection, other autoimmune disease, pregnancy or lactation. The sequence was collected from a young woman with Graves' ophthalmopathy. The sample was blood.

The CDR3 here is CASSPTGLAGRQETQYF. In DNA, the CDR3 is TGTGCCAGCAGCCCTACGGGACTAGCGGGAAGACAAGAGACCCAGTACTTC. V is TRBV7-2 and J is TRBJ2-5; 13 bases map to TRBD2. This CDR3 is built from 17 residues. V lost 5 bases to trimming and J lost 2 bases; unmatched junction nucleotides: 8. Germline V CDR1 and CDR2: SGHTA, FQGNSA.